This TCR beta chain was recorded in a study of T-cell reconstitution after alpha-beta-depleted transplantation in children. V was trimmed by 6 bases and J by 1 base, leaving 18 bases between them. The CDR3 has 16 amino acids. Preparation of the TCRbeta library involved a method that used unique molecular identifiers. TCRdb used MiXCR to reprocess the PCR reads, holding one entry per CDR3 protein. In the table there are about 360,000 distinct CDR3 sequences, about an eighth of which are singletons. This clonotype was observed many times. This sequence was found in a human donor who donated a stem cell graft to a child with Fanconi anemia. This specimen consisted of PBMCs, obtained from the stem cell graft. The chain employs TRBV12-3 or TRBV12-4 and TRBJ1-1; D unclear. CDR3 bases: TGTGCCAGCAGCCCTCGCATTTCCAGCTCGAACACTGAAGCTTTCTTT. This encodes CASSPRISSSNTEAFF.